This T cell receptor beta chain was sequenced in a study of cytomegalovirus exposure and HLA in healthy donors. Study outcomes and limitations: The authors confirmed in vitro that three CMV-associated chains were specific for CMV antigens. Reports showed the classifier diagnosing cytomegalovirus status with high specificity and sensitivity. One later analysis, an examination of the 120 validation repertoires, found that first-cohort TCR clusters tended to co-occur in them.

On this clone: The antigen is not known.

The assay was immunoSEQ multiplex PCR, and TCRdb's table has in-frame clones only and misses some. The repertoire holds 200,000 to 300,000 clones, with approximately 87% as singletons. Trimming pared 3 bases from V and 7 bases from J, leaving 21 bases between. This CDR3 comprises 16 residues. From germline, CDR1 is LNHDA and CDR2 SQIVND (reference sequence). This chain connects TRBV19 to TRBJ1-2; unclear D gene. This sequence originates from a man aged 18 to 35 in good health and CMV-seronegative. The sequenced sample consisted of PBMCs. CDR3: CASSMVAGSTLAGYTF. CDR3 DNA sequence: TGTGCCAGTAGTATGGTTGCGGGATCGACTCTGGCTGGCTACACCTTC. Variable domain in full (rest from reference TRBV19 and TRBJ1-2): DGGITQSPKYLFRKEGQNVTLSCEQNLNHDAMYWYRQDPGQGLRLIYYSQIVNDFQKGDIAEGYSVSREKKESFPLTVTSAQKNPTAFYLCASSMVAGSTLAGYTFGSGTRLTVV.